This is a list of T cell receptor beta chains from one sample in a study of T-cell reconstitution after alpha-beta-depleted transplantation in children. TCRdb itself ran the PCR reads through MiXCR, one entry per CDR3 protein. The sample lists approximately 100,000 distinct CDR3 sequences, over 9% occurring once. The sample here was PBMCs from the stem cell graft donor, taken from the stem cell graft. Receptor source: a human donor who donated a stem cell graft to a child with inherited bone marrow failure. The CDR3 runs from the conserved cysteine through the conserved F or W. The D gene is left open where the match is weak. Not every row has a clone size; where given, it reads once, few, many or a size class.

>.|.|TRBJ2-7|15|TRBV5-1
TGCGCCAGCAGCTTGTATCGGCAGGGAGCCTACGAGCAGTACTTC
CASSLYRQGAYEQYF
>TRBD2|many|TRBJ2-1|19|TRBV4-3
TGCGCCAGCAGCCAAGAGTGGTACCCAGCGGGAACGGGATACAATGAGCAGTTCTTC
CASSQEWYPAGTGYNEQFF
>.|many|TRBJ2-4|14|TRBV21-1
TGTGCCAGCAAAGCTAGCGGGTCGGAAAACATTCAGTACTTC
CASKASGSENIQYF
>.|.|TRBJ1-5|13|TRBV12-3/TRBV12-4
TGTGCCAGCAGCCGGTATGCCAATCAGCCCCAGCATTTT
CASSRYANQPQHF
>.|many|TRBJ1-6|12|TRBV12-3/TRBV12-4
TGTGCCAGCAGTTTCCACGGTTCACCCCTCCACTTT
CASSFHGSPLHF
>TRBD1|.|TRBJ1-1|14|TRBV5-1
TGCGCCAGCAGCACCGGGACAGCGGACACTGAAGCTTTCTTT
CASSTGTADTEAFF
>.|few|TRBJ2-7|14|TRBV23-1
TGCGCCAGCAGTCCCAGGGACACAACCTACGAGCAGTACTTC
CASSPRDTTYEQYF
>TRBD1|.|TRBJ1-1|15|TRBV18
TGTGCCAGCTCACCTCCCGGGACAGGACATTATGGAGCTTTCTTT
CASSPPGTGHYGAFF
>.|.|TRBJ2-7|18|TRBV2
TGTGCCATCAGCCTCCGGCCCCTACTAGCTCGGGAAGTCTACGAGCAGTACTTC
CAISLRPLLAREVYEQYF
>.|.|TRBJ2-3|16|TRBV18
TGTGCCAGCTCACCGACAGGGGAGGGGCCCACAGATACGCAGTATTTT
CASSPTGEGPTDTQYF
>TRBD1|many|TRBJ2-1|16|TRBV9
TGTGCCAGCAGCGTAGGCCTGGGACAGGGCAAGGTCGAGCAGTTCTTC
CASSVGLGQGKVEQFF
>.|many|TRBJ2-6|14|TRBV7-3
TGTGCCAGCAGTGTGAATGCTGGGTCCGACGTCCTGACTTTC
CASSVNAGSDVLTF
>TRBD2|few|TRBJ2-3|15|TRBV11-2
TGTGCCAGCAGCACCCGGGGTAGCGGGGGCGATACGCAGTATTTT
CASSTRGSGGDTQYF
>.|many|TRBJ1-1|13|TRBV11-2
TGTGCCAGCAGACCAGAAGGGGGGGCTGAAGCTTTCTTT
CASRPEGGAEAFF
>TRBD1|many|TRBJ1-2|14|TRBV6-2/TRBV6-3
TGTGCCAGCAGTTACCCCCGGACAGGGAATGGCTACACCTTC
CASSYPRTGNGYTF
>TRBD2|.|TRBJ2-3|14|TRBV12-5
TGTGCTAGTGGCCGGGACTACCCCACAGATACGCAGTATTTT
CASGRDYPTDTQYF
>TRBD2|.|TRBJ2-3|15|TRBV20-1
TGCAGTGCTTCAAGACTAGCGGGAGTGACAGATACGCAGTATTTT
CSASRLAGVTDTQYF
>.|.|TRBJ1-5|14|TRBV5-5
TGTGCCAGCAGCTTGGGAGGTCCCTTAAAGCCCCAGCATTTT
CASSLGGPLKPQHF
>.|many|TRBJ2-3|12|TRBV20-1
TGCAGTGCTAGAAAAGATCGGGATACGCAGTATTTT
CSARKDRDTQYF
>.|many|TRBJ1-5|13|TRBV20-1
TGCAGTGCTAGGGAGCAGCCTAATCAGCCCCAGCATTTT
CSAREQPNQPQHF
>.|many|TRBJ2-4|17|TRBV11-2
TGTGCCAGCAGCCCCAGGCAAGACAGGAGTGGGCCACACATTCAGTACTTC
CASSPRQDRSGPHIQYF
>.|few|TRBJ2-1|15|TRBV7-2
TGTGCCAGCAGCTTAATGGGGGGCCCCTACAATGAGCAGTTCTTC
CASSLMGGPYNEQFF
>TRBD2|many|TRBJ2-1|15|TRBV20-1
TGCAGTGCCCCTAAGAGCGGGAGGAATTCTGGTGAGCAGTTCTTC
CSAPKSGRNSGEQFF
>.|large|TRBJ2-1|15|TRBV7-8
TGTGCCAGCAGCTTAAGGCAGGGACCCTCGGGTGAGCAGTTCTTC
CASSLRQGPSGEQFF
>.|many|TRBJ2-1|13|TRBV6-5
TGTGCCAGCAGTTACCCACCCCTCAATGAGCAGTTCTTC
CASSYPPLNEQFF
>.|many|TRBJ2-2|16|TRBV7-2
TGTGCCAGCAGCTTATACGGAGTGTCGAACACCGGGGAGCTGTTTTTT
CASSLYGVSNTGELFF
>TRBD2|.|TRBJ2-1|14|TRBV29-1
TGCAGCGTTATTGGCGGGGGGGTTTACAATGAGCAGTTCTTC
CSVIGGGVYNEQFF
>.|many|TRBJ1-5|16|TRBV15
TGTGCCACCAGCAGAGGGGGGCGGACTTCGGGGCAGCCCCAGCATTTT
CATSRGGRTSGQPQHF
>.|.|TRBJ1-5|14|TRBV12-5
TGTGCTAGTGGGGGGCCTGAAAGGGTCCGGCCCCAGCATTTT
CASGGPERVRPQHF
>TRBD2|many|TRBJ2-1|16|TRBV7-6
TGTGCCAGCAGCTCGAGGAGCGGGGGAATATACAATGAGCAGTTCTTC
CASSSRSGGIYNEQFF
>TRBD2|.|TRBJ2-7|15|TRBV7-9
TGTGCCAGCAGCGGTCCGGGACTAGCCGCTTACGAGCAGTACTTC
CASSGPGLAAYEQYF
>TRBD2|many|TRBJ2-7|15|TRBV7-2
TGTGCCAGCAGCTTAATCAGTCTAGCGGGGTACGAGCAGTACTTC
CASSLISLAGYEQYF
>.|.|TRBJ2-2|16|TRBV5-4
TGTGCCAGCAGCGAGACAGGGAGGCAGAACACCGGGGAGCTGTTTTTT
CASSETGRQNTGELFF
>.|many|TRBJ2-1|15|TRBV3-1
TGTGCCAGCAGCCAAGACGGGTCGGCCTACAATGAGCAGTTCTTC
CASSQDGSAYNEQFF
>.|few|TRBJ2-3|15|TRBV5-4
TGTGCCAGCAGCTTGGCGGCTTCGAGCACAGATACGCAGTATTTT
CASSLAASSTDTQYF
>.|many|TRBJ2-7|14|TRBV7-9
TGTGCCAGCCTGGGGCACCGATCGGGATACGAGCAGTACTTC
CASLGHRSGYEQYF
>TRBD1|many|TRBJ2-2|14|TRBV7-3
TGTGCCAGCAGCCAGGGGGCTGGCACCGGGGAGCTGTTTTTT
CASSQGAGTGELFF
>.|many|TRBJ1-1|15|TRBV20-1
TGCAGTGCTCCCCGCAGACTGGGCATGAACACTGAAGCTTTCTTT
CSAPRRLGMNTEAFF
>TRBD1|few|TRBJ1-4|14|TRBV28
TGTGCCAGCAGATCAGGGGGCGCGGGTGAAAAACTGTTTTTT
CASRSGGAGEKLFF
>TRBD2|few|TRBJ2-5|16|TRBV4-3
TGCGCCAGCAGCCAAGCCGGGGGGGGCCCGGGGGAGACCCAGTACTTC
CASSQAGGGPGETQYF
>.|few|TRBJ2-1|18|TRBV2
TGTGCCAGCAGTCCAAGATCTAGCGTGATGCGGGGATGGAATGAGCAGTTCTTC
CASSPRSSVMRGWNEQFF
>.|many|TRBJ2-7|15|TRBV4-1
TGCGCCAGCAGCCAAGCGCCACAGGGTTACGACGAGCAGTACTTC
CASSQAPQGYDEQYF
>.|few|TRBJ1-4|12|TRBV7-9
TGTGCCAGCAGCTTAGTCCGTGAAAAACTGTTTTTT
CASSLVREKLFF
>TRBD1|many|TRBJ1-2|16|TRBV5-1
TGCGCCAGCAGCCTAACCGGCTTGACAGGGGGCGGTGGCTACACCTTC
CASSLTGLTGGGGYTF
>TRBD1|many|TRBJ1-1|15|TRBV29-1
TGCAGCGTTGAAGATCCGTTTGGGACAGTCACTGAAGCTTTCTTT
CSVEDPFGTVTEAFF
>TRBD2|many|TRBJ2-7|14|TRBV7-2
TGTGCCAGCAGCCCGACTAGCGGTCGCTACGAGCAGTACTTC
CASSPTSGRYEQYF
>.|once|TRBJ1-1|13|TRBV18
TGTGCCAGCTCACAGAGGCTAAACACTGAAGCTTTCTTT
CASSQRLNTEAFF
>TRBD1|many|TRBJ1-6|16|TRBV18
TGTGCCAGCTCACCCGGGACAGGGGGCTCGGGTTCACCCCTCCACTTT
CASSPGTGGSGSPLHF
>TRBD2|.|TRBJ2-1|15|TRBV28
TGTGCCAGCAGCCCGAGGACTAGCGGGAACAATGAGCAGTTCTTC
CASSPRTSGNNEQFF
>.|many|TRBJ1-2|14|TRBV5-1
TGCGCCAGCAGCTTGGAATCTGCTGGCTATGGCTACACCTTC
CASSLESAGYGYTF